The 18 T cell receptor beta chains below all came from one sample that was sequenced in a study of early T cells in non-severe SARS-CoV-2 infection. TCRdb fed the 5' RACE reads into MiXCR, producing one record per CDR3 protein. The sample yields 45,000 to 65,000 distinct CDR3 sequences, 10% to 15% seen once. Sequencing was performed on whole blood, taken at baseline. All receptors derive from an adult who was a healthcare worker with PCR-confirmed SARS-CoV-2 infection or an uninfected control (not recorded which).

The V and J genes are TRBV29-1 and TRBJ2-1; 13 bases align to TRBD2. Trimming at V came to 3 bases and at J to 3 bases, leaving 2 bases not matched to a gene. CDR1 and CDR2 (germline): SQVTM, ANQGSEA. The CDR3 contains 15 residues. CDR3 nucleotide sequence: TGCAGCGTTGACGGGACTAGCGGGAACTACAATGAGCAGTTCTTC. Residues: CSVDGTSGNYNEQFF.

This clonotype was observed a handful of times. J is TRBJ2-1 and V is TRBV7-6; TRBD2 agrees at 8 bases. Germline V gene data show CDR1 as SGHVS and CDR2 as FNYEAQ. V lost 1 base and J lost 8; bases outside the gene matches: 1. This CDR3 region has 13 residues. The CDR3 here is CASSLVGGDEQFF. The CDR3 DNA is TGTGCCAGCAGCTTAGTCGGGGGGGATGAGCAGTTCTTC.

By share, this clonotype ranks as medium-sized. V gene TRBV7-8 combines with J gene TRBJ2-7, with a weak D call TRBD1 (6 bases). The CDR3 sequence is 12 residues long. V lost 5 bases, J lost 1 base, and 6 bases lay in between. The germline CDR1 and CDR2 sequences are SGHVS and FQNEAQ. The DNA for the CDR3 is TGTGCCAGCAGCGGACAGTCCTACGAGCAGTACTTC. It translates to CASSGQSYEQYF.

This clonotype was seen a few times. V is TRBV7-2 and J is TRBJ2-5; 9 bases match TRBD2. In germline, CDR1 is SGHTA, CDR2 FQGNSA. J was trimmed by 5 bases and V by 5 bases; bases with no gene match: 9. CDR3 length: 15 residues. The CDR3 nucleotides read TGTGCCAGCAGCCCCGACAGCGGGAGGTCCGAGACCCAGTACTTC. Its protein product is CASSPDSGRSETQYF.

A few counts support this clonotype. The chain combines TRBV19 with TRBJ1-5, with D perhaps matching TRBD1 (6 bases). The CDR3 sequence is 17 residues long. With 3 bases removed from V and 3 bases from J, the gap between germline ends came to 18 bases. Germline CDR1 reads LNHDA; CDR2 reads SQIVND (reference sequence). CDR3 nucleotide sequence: TGTGCCAGTAGTATGCGGGGGGCAAGTACAATCAATCAGCCCCAGCATTTT. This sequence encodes CASSMRGASTINQPQHF.

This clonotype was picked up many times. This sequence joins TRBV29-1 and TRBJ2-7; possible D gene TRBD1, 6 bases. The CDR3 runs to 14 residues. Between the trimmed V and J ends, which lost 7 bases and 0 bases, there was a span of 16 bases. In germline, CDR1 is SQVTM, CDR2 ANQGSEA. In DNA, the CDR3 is TGCAGCGGCATACGGGACACAAGCTCCTACGAGCAGTACTTC. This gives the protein CSGIRDTSSYEQYF.

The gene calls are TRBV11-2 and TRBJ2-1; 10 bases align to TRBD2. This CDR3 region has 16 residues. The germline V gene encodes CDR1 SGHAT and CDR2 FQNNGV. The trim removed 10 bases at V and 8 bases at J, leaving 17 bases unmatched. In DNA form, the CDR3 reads TGTGCCACCGGAAGAGGGGCTAGCGGGAGTTTCGATGAGCAGTTCTTC. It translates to CATGRGASGSFDEQFF.

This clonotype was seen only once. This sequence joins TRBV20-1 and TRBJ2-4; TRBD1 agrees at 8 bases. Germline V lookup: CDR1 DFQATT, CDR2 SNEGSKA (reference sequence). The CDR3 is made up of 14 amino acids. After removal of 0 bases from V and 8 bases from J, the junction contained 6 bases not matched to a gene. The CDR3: CSAREGQGADIQYF. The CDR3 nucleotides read TGCAGTGCTAGAGAGGGGCAGGGGGCAGACATTCAGTACTTC.

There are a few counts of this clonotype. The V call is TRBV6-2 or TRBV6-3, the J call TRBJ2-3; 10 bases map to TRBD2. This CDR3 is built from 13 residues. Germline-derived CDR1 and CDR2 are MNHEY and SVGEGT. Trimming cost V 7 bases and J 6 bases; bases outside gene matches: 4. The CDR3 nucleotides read TGTGCCAGCAAAACTAGCGGGAAGGATACGCAGTATTTT. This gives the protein CASKTSGKDTQYF.

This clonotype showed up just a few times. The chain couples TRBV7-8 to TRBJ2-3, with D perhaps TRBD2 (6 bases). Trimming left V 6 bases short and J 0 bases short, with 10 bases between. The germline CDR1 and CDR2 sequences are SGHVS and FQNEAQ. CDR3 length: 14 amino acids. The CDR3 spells CASSREASTDTQYF. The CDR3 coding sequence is TGTGCCAGCAGTAGGGAGGCCAGCACAGATACGCAGTATTTT.

As DNA, the CDR3 is TGTGCCAGTAGTGCCAGCGAGGGGGGGAGTTTCTACAATGAGCAGTTCTTC. Amino acids: CASSASEGGSFYNEQFF. This sequence joins TRBV19 and TRBJ2-1; the D gene is possibly TRBD2 (7 bases). The V and J ends lost 5 bases and 3 bases respectively, with 20 bases between them. The germline V gene encodes CDR1 LNHDA and CDR2 SQIVND (reference sequence). The CDR3 covers 17 residues.

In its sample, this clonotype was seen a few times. The CDR3 protein is CASRPDAWQRENIQYF. The CDR3 nucleotides are TGTGCCAGCAGACCCGACGCCTGGCAGAGAGAAAACATTCAGTACTTC. This chain links TRBV6-6 with TRBJ2-4; D gene uncertain. The CDR3 is 16 amino acids. Trimming left V 6 bases short and J 5 bases short, with 20 bases between. CDR1 is MNHNY and CDR2 is SVGAGI in the germline V gene (reference sequence).

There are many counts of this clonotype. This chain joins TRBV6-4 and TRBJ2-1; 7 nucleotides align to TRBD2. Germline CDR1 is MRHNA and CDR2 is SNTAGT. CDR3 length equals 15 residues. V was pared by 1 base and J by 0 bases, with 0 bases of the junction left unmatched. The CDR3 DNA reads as TGTGCCAGCAGTGACTTAGCGGGCTCCTACAATGAGCAGTTCTTC. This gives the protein CASSDLAGSYNEQFF.

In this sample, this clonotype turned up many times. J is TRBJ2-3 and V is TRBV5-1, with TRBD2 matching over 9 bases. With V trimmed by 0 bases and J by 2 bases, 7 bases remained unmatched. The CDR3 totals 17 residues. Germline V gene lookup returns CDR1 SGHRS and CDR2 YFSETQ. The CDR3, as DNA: TGCGCCAGCAGCTTGGTTCCAGCGGGAGGACCCACAGATACGCAGTATTTT. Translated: CASSLVPAGGPTDTQYF. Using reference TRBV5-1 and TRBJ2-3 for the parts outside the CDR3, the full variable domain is KAGVTQTPRYLIKTRGQQVTLSCSPISGHRSVSWYQQTPGQGLQFLFEYFSETQRNKGNFPGRFSGRQFSNSRSEMNVSTLELGDSALYLCASSLVPAGGPTDTQYFGPGTRLTVL.

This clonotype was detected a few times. In DNA form, the CDR3 reads TGTGCCAGCAGCTTGCAGGGGCCCAATTCACCCCTCCACTTT. Its translation: CASSLQGPNSPLHF. J is TRBJ1-6 and V is TRBV7-2; maybe TRBD1 (6 bases). CDR3 length: 14 residues. Trimming took off 3 bases at V and 7 bases at J, with 10 bases between the two ends. Looked up from germline, CDR1 is SGHTA and CDR2 is FQGNSA.

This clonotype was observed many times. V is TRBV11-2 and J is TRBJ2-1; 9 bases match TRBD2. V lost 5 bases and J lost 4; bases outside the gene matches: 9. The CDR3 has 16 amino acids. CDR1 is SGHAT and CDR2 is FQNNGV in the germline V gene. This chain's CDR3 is CASSNLLAGTYNEQFF. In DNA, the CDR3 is TGTGCCAGCAGCAACCTTCTAGCGGGGACGTACAATGAGCAGTTCTTC.

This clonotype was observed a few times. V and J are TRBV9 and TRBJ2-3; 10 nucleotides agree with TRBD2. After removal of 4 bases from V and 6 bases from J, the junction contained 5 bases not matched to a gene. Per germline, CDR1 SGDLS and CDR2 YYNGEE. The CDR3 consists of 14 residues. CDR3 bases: TGTGCCAGCAGCCCAGCGGGAGGGGCGGATACGCAGTATTTT. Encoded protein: CASSPAGGADTQYF.

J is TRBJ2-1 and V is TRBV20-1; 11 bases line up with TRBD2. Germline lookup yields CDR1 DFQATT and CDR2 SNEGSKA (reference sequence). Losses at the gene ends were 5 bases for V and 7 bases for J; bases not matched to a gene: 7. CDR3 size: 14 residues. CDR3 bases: TGCAGTGCTCCTAGCGGGAGGAGGCCTAATGAGCAGTTCTTC. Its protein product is CSAPSGRRPNEQFF.